This TCR beta chain was retrieved from a study of blood T cell repertoires in COVID-19. Study background: Sources were T cells, B-cell-depleted T cells, or PBMCs; the material itself was cDNA or gDNA.

This table comes from immunoSEQ multiplex PCR, and its TCRdb copy is limited to in-frame clones, with some not included. The sample lists about 12,000 clones, roughly 72% occurring once. Germline loops: CDR1 LNHNV, CDR2 YYDKDF (reference sequence). Deletions cut 0 bases from V and 0 bases from J, with 6 bases between. This CDR3 has 16 amino acids. Enrolment of Seattle patients took place during active infection, and they were followed longitudinally. Sequencing used peripheral blood. The clonotype was recovered from a man aged 55-75 years with COVID-19, enrolled during active disease. The genes are TRBV15 and TRBJ2-6; D gene unclear. CDR3 protein: CATSRDRDSGANVLTF. CDR3 DNA sequence: TGTGCCACCAGCAGAGATCGAGACTCTGGGGCCAACGTCCTGACTTTC.